This T cell receptor beta chain came from a study of T cells in Graves' hyperthyroidism and ophthalmopathy. The CDR3 regions of TCR beta were amplified from RNA transcripts. TCR CDR3 underwent first-round RT-PCR with the HTBI primer set. Each CDR3 protein is one row after TCRdb ran MiXCR on the multiplex PCR reads. The sample lists under 400,000 distinct CDR3 sequences, roughly 18% occurring once. Exclusion followed for patients with uncontrolled infection, other autoimmune disease, pregnancy or lactation. General observations from the study: Appearing also in blood were most of the thyroid clonotypes expanded above 0.001. A median roughly 6.6 months before onset, the model predicted ophthalmopathy.

This clonotype was seen repeatedly, ten times or more. Its antigen is not known. Germline V gene lookup returns CDR1 SEHNR and CDR2 FQNEAQ (reference sequence). The V gene lost 5 bases and the J gene lost 5 bases, with 12 bases spanning the gap. CDR3 size: 14 residues. Sequenced input: blood. The origin of this receptor is a woman between 45 and 60 years old with Graves' hyperthyroidism. This chain uses TRBV7-9 with TRBJ1-4; D remains unclear. DNA of the CDR3: TGTGCCAGCAGCCCGGGCTTCCAGAATGAAAAACTGTTTTTT. It specifies CASSPGFQNEKLFF. Full variable domain (remainder filled in from reference TRBV7-9 and TRBJ1-4): DTGVSQNPRHKITKRGQNVTFRCDPISEHNRLYWYRQTLGQGPEFLTYFQNEAQLEKSRLLSDRFSAERPKGSFSTLEIQRTEQGDSAMYLCASSPGFQNEKLFFGSGTQLSVL.